The present T cell receptor beta chain was sequenced within a study of technical replicates of blood from a few donors. The method was immunoSEQ multiplex PCR; TCRdb's version includes in-frame clones alone and lacks a portion of them. The data contain some 87,000 clones, about 96% of them singletons. Germline values: CDR1 SGHRS, CDR2 YFSETQ. V gave up 2 bases and J gave up 5 bases; unmatched junction bases: 1. This CDR3 has 13 amino acids. Sample: T cells isolated from PBMCs. This clonotype was sampled from a human donor in good health. The chain joins TRBV5-1 to TRBJ2-5; 9 nucleotides align to TRBD2. The CDR3 protein is CASSFSGRETQYF. DNA of the CDR3: TGCGCCAGCAGCTTCAGCGGGAGGGAGACCCAGTACTTC.